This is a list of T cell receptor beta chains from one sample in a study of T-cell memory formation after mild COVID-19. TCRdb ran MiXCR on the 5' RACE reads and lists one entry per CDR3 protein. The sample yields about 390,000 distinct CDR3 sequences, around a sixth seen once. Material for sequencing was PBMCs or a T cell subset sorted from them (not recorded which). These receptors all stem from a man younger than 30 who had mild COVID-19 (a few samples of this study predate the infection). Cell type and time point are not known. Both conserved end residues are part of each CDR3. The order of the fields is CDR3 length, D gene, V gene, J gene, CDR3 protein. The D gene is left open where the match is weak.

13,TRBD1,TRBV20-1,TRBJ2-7,CSAHRDRGLEQYF
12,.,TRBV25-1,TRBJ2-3,CASVGASDTQYF
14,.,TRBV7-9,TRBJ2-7,CASSLGPGRYEQYF
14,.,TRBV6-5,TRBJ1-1,CASRHRVEEGEAFF
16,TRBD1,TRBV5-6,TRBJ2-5,CASSRQGASTQETQYF
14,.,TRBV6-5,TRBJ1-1,CASSYSEVGTEAFF
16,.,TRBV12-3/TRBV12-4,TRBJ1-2,CASSTVWQAHNYGYTF
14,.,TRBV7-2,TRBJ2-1,CASSPQRGANEQFF
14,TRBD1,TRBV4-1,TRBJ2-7,CASSPDRGWGEQYF
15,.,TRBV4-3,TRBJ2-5,CASSQLPGVQETQYF
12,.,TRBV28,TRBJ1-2,CASSTSSYGYTF
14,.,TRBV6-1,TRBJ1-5,CASSPDSFNQPQHF
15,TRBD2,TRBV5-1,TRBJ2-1,CASSAPSGGDDEQFF
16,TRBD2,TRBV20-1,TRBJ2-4,CSARDTASGGLVLQYF
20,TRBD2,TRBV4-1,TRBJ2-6,CASSLRSAGERSSGANVLTF
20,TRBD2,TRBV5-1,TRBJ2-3,CASSPLQTSGGIDSTDTQYF
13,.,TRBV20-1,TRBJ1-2,CSARVGRPMGYTF
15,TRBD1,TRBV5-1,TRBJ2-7,CASSLGQGHSYEQYF
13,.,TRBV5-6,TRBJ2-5,CASSNGPLGAQYF
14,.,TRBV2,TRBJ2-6,CASVGLSGANVLTF
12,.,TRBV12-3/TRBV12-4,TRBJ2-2,CASSPLTGELFF
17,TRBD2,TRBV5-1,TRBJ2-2,CASSFPRLAGATGELFF
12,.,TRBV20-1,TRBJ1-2,CSAGLGGDGYTF
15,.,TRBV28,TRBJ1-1,CASSLNGRPNTEAFF
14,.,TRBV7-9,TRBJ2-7,CASSPRGGSYEQYF
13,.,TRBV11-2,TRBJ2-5,CASSIDRQETQYF
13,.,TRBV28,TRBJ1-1,CASSSGEWPEAFF
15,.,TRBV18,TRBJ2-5,CASSPPMTGMETQYF
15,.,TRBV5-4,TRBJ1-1,CASSLGQIMNTEAFF
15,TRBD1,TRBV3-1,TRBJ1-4,CASSRGGGWNEKLFF
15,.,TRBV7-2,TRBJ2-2,CASTARLPNTGELFF
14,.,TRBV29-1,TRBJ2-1,CSVDLGRGGNEQFF
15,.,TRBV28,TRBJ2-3,CASSSPGGGVHTQYF
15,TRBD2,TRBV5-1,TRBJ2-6,CASKTSVSGANVLTF
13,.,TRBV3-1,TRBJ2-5,CASRRRGMETQYF
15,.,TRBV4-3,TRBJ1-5,CASSQDLTGDQPQHF
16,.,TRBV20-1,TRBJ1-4,CSALSETGTTNEKLFF
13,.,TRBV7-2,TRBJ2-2,CASSLAPTGELFF
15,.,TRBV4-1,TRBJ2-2,CASSQVGTRNRELFF
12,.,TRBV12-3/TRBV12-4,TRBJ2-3,CASKRIADTQYF
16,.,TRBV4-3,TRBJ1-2,CASSQGPAGSNYGYTF
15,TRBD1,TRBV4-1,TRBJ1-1,CASSQDRRGGTEAFF
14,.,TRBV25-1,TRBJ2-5,CASSEFLGEETQYF
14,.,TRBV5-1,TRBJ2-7,CASSSQVGVNEQYF
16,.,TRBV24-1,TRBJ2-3,CATSAHDSLSTDTQYF